This is a list of T cell receptor beta chains from one sample in a study of T cell responses to AZD1222 COVID-19 vaccine. Data came from immunoSEQ multiplex PCR; TCRdb stores just in-frame clones and leaves some out. This table has over 100,000 clones, 88% appearing once. The source was peripheral blood, collected on day 0 of MenACWY control vaccination. The receptors originated from an adult in good health. CDR3s leave out the opening cysteine and the closing phenylalanine or tryptophan. Fields, in order: J gene, V gene, CDR3 protein.

J gene: TRBJ2-7
V gene: TRBV6-5
CDR3 protein: ASTADREPNEQY

J gene: TRBJ2-2
V gene: TRBV7-2
CDR3 protein: ASSSSGGFYVTGELF

J gene: TRBJ2-7
V gene: TRBV7-2
CDR3 protein: ASSLGVAGVSISYEQY

J gene: TRBJ1-5
V gene: TRBV19
CDR3 protein: ASSIRHRGNQPQH

J gene: TRBJ2-2
V gene: TRBV9
CDR3 protein: ASSVGLAGGPNTGELF

J gene: TRBJ1-2
V gene: TRBV30
CDR3 protein: AWSQGNYGYT

J gene: TRBJ2-1
V gene: TRBV28
CDR3 protein: ASSPSGEYNEQF

J gene: TRBJ2-5
V gene: TRBV7-3
CDR3 protein: ASSLGLAGDGQETQY

J gene: TRBJ2-7
V gene: TRBV12-5
CDR3 protein: ASGAGTGEQY

J gene: TRBJ2-1
V gene: TRBV6-2/TRBV6-3
CDR3 protein: ASSYLAGVDAYNEQF